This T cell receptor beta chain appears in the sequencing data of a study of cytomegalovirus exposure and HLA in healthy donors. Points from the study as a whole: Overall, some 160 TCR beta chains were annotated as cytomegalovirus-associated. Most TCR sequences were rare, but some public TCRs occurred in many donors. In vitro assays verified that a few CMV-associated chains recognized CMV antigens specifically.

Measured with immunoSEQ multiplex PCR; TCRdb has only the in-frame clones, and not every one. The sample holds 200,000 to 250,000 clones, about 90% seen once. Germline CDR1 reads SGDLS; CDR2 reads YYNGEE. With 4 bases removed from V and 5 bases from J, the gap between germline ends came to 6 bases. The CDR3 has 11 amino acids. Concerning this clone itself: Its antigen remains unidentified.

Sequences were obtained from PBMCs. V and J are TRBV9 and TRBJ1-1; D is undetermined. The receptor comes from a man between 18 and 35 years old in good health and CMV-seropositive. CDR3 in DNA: TGTGCCAGCAGCCCCCAAACTGAAGCTTTCTTT. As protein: CASSPQTEAFF.